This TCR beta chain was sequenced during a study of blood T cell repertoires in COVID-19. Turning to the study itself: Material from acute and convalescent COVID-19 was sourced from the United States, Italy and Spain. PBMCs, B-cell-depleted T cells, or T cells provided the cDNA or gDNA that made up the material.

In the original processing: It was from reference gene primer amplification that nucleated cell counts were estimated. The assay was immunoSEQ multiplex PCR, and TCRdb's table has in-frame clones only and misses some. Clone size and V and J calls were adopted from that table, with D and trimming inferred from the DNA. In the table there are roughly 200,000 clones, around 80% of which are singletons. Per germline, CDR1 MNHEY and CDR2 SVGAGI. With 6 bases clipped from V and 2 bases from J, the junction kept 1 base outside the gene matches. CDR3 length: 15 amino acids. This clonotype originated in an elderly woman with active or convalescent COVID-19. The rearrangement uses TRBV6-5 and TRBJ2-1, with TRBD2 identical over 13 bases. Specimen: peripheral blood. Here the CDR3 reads CASRGTSGAYNEQFF. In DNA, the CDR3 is TGTGCCAGCAGAGGGACTAGCGGGGCCTACAATGAGCAGTTCTTC.